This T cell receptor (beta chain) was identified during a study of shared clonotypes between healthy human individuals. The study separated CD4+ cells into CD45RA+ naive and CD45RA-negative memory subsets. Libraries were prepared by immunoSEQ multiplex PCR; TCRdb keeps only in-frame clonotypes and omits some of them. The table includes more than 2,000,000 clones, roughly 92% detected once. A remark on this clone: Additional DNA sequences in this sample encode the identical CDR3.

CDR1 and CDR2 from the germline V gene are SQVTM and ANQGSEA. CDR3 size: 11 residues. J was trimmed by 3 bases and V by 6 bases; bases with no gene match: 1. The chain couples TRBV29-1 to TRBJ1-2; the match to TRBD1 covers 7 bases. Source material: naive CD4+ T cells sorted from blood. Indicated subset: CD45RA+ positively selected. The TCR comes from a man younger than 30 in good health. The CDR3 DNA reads TGCAGCGTAGGACAGGACTATGGCTACACCTTC. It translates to CSVGQDYGYTF.